This T cell receptor beta chain was obtained from a study of CD8+ T cells in alopecia areata (dated by TCRdb to between 2018 and 2020). Notes on the research overall: The treated patients, all with moderate-to-severe alopecia areata, were enrolled in an open-label pilot trial of oral tofacitinib given at 5 to 10 mg twice daily. To study T cell clonal expansion in alopecia areata, the researchers applied high-throughput TCRbeta sequencing to both the C3H/HeJ mouse model and human patients. Scalp clonality was compared among normal scalp (n=4), patchy alopecia areata scalp (n=8), and alopecia totalis/universalis scalp (n=8). On the human side, TCRbeta sequencing was run on scalp tissue and on sorted CD4+ and CD8+ peripheral blood T cells from healthy controls and from alopecia areata patients with either patchy or totalis/universalis disease. Patients received tofacitinib for 6 to 18 months and were then followed off drug for 6 months to check for delayed response and recurrence. TCRbeta CDR3 regions were amplified by immunoSEQ multiplex PCR using 35 Vbeta forward and 13 Jbeta reverse primers. Patients on tofacitinib were biopsied at baseline and after 4 and 24 weeks of treatment, and several of the patients also had a later scalp biopsy. Disease severity in treated patients was measured with the SALT score, which quantifies the percentage of affected scalp surface area. RNA came from the PAXgene miRNA kit for fixed scalp, the miRNeasy kit for PBMCs, and the RNeasy kit for mouse skin.

CDR1 and CDR2 are drawn from the germline V gene: SGHRS, YFSETQ. Its CDR3 holds 14 amino acids, cysteine through phenylalanine. The retained sequence is limited to the CDR3, 42 bases, with the frame set at the first base. The germline V and J ends show losses of 5 bases and 4 bases respectively, and no gene match explains 6 bases of the junction. This clone occurred once. The specificity of this receptor is unknown. The sample holds no much larger clone one base away, and base qualities are not on file. The treatment or condition label on this specimen signifies: oral pan-JAK inhibitor, 5-10 mg twice daily. From alopecia areata patients, peripheral blood was collected along with lesional scalp punch biopsies. PBMCs were isolated by density centrifugation and stained for CD3, CD4 and CD8, after which CD4+ and CD8+ T cells were sorted on a FACSAria. Here is what the overall study found, with its caveats: Scalp clonality and the number of expanded CD8+ clones among the top 100 scalp clones were significantly decreased by tofacitinib. TCR sequences shared between patients were less clear than in mice, possibly partly because of HLA diversity in the patient population. Because the treated cohort was small and included a single nonresponder, larger studies are needed to assess links between baseline CD8+ expansion and response. Compared with normal scalp, lesional scalp, particularly in alopecia totalis/universalis, had higher clonality and more expanded CD8+ clones, which suggests antigenic drive. Resident alphabeta T cells in normal human skin are also sequenced, complicating scalp TCR repertoire analysis, unlike mouse skin dominated by gammadelta T cells. During tofacitinib treatment, many expanded lesional clones stuck around in both scalp and blood, and this persistence may partly explain why relapse happens after treatment is stopped.

Receptors were amplified or captured by the immunoSEQ multiplex PCR assay. RNA was extracted from all samples and reverse transcribed into cDNA, which served as template for TCR sequencing. First-strand cDNA was synthesized using SuperScript III with a 2:1 mix of oligo-dT and random hexamers. Amplification bias was assessed with a synthetic immune receptor repertoire, and residual bias was removed computationally. In the paper's pipeline: Raw reads were preprocessed to remove errors, and CDR3 was defined by IMGT conventions from the conserved cysteine to phenylalanine. To get clonality, Shannon entropy was normalized by log2 of the number of productive unique TCRs and the result was subtracted from 1. Whether each scalp clone was CD4 or CD8 was inferred by checking scalp TCRbeta sequences against the CD4 and CD8 repertoires from sorted blood. Drawn from immuneACCESS, this table holds only the in-frame rearrangements with V and J called that TCRdb kept. Clones are partly lost; checked studies trace under half to an unresolved V gene and leave the rest unexplained. That table supplies the V and J calls and clone size; D and trimming were determined from the DNA. The sample has about 270,000 clones on record, about 60% of them singletons. 0.8% to 1% of the sample rests with the top ten.

Material: CD4+ T cells sorted from blood, obtained at week 52, from a patient treated with tofacitinib. This TCR derives from a human donor with alopecia areata. The chain is assembled from TRBV5-1 and TRBJ1-2, and 9 junction bases match TRBD1. The DNA is TGCGCCAGCAGTTTAGACAGGGGGTCCTATGGCTACACCTTC. Translated, this is CASSLDRGSYGYTF.